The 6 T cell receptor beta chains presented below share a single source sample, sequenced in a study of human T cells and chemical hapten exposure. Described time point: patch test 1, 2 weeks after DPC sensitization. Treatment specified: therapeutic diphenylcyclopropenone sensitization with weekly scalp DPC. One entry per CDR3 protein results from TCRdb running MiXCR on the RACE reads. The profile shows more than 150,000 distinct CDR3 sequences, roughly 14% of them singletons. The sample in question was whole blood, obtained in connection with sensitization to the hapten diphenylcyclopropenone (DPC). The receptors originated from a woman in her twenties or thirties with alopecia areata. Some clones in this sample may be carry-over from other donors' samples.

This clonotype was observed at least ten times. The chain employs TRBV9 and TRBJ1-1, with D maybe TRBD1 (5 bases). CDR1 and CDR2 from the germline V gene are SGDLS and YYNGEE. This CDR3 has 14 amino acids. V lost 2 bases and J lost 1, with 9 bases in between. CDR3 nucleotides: TGTGCCAGCAGCGTGAACCAGGGGAACACTGAAGCTTTCTTT. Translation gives CASSVNQGNTEAFF.

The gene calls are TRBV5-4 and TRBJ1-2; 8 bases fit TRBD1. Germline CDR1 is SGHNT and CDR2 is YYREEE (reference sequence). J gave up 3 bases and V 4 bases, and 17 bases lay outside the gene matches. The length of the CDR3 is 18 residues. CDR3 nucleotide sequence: TGTGCCAGCAGCCTCAAGTCCCCCAGGGGGCGCTCGGACTATGGCTACACCTTC. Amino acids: CASSLKSPRGRSDYGYTF. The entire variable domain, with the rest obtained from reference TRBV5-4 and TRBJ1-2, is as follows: ETGVTQSPTHLIKTRGQQVTLRCSSQSGHNTVSWYQQALGQGPQFIFQYYREEENGRGNFPPRFSGLQFPNYSSELNVNALELDDSALYLCASSLKSPRGRSDYGYTFGSGTRLTVV.

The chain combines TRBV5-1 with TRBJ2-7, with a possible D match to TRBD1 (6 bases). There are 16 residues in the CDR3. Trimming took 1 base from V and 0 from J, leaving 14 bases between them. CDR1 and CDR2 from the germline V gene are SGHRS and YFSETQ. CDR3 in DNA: TGCGCCAGCAGCTTGAGCACAGGGTCGAGCTCCTACGAGCAGTACTTC. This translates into CASSLSTGSSSYEQYF.

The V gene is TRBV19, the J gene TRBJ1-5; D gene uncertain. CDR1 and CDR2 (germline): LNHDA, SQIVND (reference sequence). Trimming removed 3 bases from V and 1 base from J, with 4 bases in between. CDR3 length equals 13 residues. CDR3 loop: CASSMDSNQPQHF. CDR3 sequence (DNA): TGTGCCAGTAGTATGGACAGCAATCAGCCCCAGCATTTT.

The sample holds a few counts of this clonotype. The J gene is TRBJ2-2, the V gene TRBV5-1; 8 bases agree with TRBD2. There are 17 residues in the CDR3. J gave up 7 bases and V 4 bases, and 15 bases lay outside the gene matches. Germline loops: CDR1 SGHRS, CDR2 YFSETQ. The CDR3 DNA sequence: TGCGCCAGCAGCGCCACCCTTAGGACTAGCCTCAGCGGGGAGCTGTTTTTT. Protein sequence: CASSATLRTSLSGELFF.

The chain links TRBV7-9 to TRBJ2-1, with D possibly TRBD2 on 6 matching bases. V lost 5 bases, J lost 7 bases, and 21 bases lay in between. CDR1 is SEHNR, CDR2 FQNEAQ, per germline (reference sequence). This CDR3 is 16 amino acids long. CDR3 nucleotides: TGTGCCAGCAGCCGCTGGCGGGGATCCGGGCATAATGAGCAGTTCTTC. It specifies CASSRWRGSGHNEQFF. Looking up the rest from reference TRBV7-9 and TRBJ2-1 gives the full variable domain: DTGVSQNPRHKITKRGQNVTFRCDPISEHNRLYWYRQTLGQGPEFLTYFQNEAQLEKSRLLSDRFSAERPKGSFSTLEIQRTEQGDSAMYLCASSRWRGSGHNEQFFGPGTRLTVL.